This T cell receptor beta chain stems from a study of a mutant IDH1 vaccine in newly diagnosed glioma. Germline-derived CDR1 and CDR2 are MNHEY and SMNVEV (reference sequence). The CDR3 spans 13 residues. The ends were cut back, 9 bases at V and 0 bases at J, with 12 bases in the middle. TCRdb's table, derived via immunoSEQ multiplex PCR, lists solely in-frame clones and lacks some. Found here are around 87,000 clones, 83% of them singletons; the top ten hold approximately 7%. This clone was found once. Time point defined: baseline, week 1 (first vaccination visit). Treatment given: pre-vaccination baseline after standard-of-care therapy.

The source of this sequence is a woman aged 50 to 60 with glioma. The gene calls are TRBV27 and TRBJ2-7, with D perhaps TRBD2 (5 bases). The material sequenced was PBMCs, taken from a glioma patient treated with radiotherapy, temozolomide or both. CDR3 protein: CASGRESSYEQYF. CDR3 sequence (DNA): TGTGCCAGTGGACGGGAAAGCTCCTACGAGCAGTACTTC.